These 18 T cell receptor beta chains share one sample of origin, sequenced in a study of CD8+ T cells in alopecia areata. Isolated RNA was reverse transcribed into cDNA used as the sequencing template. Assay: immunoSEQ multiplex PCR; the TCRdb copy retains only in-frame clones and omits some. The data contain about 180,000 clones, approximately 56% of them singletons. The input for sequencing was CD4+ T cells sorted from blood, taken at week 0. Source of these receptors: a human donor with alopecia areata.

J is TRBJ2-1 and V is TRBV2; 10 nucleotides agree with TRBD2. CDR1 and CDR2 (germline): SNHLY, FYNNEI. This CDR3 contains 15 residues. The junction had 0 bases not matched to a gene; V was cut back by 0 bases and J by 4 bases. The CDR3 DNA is TGTGCCAGCAGTGAAGCAGCGGGGGGGTACAATGAGCAGTTCTTC. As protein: CASSEAAGGYNEQFF.

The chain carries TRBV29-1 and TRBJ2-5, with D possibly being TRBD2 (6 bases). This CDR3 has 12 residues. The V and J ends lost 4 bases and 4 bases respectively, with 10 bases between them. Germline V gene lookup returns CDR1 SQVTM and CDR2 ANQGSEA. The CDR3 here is CSVAVGGETQYF. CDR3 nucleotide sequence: TGCAGCGTTGCCGTGGGGGGAGAGACCCAGTACTTC.

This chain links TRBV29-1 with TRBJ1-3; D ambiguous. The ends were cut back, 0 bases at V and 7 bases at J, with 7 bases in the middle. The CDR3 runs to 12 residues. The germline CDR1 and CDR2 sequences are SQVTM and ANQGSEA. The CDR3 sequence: CSVEDQWNTIYF. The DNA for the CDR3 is TGCAGCGTTGAAGATCAGTGGAACACCATATATTTT.

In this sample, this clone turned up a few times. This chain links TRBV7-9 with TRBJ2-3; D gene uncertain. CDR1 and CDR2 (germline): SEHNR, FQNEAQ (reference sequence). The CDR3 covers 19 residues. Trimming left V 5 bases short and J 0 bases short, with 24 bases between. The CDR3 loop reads CASSPRPLFMAASTDTQYF. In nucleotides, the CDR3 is TGTGCCAGCAGCCCACGACCCCTCTTTATGGCGGCTAGCACAGATACGCAGTATTTT.

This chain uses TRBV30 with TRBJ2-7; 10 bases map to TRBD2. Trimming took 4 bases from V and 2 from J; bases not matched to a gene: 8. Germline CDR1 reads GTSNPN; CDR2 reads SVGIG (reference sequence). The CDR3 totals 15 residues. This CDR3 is CAWTASGGGPYEQYF. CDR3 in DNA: TGTGCCTGGACGGCTAGCGGGGGAGGACCCTACGAGCAGTACTTC.

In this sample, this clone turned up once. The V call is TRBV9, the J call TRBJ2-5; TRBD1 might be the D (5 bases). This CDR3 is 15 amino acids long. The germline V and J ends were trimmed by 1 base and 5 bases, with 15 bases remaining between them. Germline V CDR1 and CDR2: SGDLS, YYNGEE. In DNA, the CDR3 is TGTGCCAGCAGCGTAAGGGGCGCCCCAGCGGAGACCCAGTACTTC. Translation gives CASSVRGAPAETQYF. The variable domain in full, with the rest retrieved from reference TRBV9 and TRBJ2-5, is DSGVTQTPKHLITATGQRVTLRCSPRSGDLSVYWYQQSLDQGLQFLIQYYNGEERAKGNILERFSAQQFPDLHSELNLSSLELGDSALYFCASSVRGAPAETQYFGPGTRLLVL.

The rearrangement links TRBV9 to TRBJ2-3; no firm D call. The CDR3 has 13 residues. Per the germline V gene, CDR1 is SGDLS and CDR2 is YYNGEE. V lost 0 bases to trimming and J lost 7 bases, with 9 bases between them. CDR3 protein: CASSVALTNTQYF. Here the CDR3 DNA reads TGTGCCAGCAGCGTAGCCTTGACGAATACGCAGTATTTT.

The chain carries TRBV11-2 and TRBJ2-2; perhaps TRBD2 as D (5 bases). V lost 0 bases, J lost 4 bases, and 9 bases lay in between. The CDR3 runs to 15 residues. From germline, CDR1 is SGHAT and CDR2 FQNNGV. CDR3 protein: CASSLERVGTGELFF. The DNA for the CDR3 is TGTGCCAGCAGCTTAGAGCGGGTCGGCACCGGGGAGCTGTTTTTT.

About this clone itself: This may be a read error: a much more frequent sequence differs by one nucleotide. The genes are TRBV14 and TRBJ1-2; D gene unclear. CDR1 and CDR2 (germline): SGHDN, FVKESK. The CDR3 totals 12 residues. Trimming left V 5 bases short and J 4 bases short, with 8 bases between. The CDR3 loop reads CASSVGPYGYTF. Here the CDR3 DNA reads TGTGCCAGCAGCGTAGGGCCCTATGGCTACACCTTC.

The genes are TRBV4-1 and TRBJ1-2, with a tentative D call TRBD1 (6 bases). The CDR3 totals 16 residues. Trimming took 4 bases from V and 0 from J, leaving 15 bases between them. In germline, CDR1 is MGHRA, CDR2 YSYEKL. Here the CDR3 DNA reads TGCGCCAGCAGCCGGGGGGGGCAGGAAGCTAACTATGGCTACACCTTC. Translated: CASSRGGQEANYGYTF.

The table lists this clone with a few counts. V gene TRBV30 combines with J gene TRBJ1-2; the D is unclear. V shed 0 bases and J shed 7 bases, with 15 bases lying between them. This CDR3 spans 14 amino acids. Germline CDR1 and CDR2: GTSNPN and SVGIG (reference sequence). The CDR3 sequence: CAWSVPRRSGGYTF. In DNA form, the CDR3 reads TGTGCCTGGAGTGTACCCAGACGATCTGGTGGCTACACCTTC.

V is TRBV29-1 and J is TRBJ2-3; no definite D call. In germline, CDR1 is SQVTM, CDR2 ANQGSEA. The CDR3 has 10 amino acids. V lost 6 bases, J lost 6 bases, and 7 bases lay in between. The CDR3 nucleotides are TGCAGCGTCCCTTTGGATACGCAGTATTTT. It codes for CSVPLDTQYF.

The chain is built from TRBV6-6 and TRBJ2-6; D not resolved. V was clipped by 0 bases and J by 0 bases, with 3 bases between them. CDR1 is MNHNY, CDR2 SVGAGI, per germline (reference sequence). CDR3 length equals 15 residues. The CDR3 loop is CASSYSNSGANVLTF. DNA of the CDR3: TGTGCCAGCAGTTACTCGAACTCTGGGGCCAACGTCCTGACTTTC.

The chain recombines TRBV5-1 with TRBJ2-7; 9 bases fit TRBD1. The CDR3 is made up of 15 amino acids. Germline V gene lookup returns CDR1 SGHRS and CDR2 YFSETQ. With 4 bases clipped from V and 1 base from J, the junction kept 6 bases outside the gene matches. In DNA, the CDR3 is TGCGCCAGCAGCGCGGGACAGGGTCGTTCCTACGAGCAGTACTTC. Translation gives CASSAGQGRSYEQYF.

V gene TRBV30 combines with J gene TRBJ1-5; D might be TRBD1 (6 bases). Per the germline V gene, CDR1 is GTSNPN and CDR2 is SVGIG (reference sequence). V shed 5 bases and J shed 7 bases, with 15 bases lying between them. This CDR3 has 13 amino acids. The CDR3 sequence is CAWASRGSQPQHF. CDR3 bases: TGTGCCTGGGCAAGCAGGGGATCGCAGCCCCAGCATTTT.

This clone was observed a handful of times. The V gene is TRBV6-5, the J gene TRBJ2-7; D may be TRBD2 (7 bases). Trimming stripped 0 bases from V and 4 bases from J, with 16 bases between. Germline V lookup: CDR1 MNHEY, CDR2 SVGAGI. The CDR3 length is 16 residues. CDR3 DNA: TGTGCCAGCAGTTACTCGTCCCGGGGGGCATGGTACGAGCAGTACTTC. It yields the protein CASSYSSRGAWYEQYF.

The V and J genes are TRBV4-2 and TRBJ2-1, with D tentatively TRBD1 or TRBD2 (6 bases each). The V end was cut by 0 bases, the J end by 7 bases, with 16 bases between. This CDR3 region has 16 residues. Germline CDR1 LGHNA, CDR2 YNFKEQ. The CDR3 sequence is CASSQDGWGARNEQFF. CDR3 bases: TGTGCCAGCAGCCAAGATGGGTGGGGGGCGCGTAATGAGCAGTTCTTC.

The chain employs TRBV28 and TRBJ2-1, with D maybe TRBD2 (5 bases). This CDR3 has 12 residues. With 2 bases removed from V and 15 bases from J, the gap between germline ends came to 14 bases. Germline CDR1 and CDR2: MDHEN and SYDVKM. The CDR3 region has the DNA TGTGCCAGCAGTTTACAAACTGGACTTTTGTTCTTC. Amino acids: CASSLQTGLLFF.